This T cell receptor beta chain was sequenced in a study of cytomegalovirus exposure and HLA in healthy donors. On the study more broadly: Roughly 170 million T cells yielded 117 million unique TCR beta sequences in earlier analysis.

PCR was performed using 60 Vbeta and 13 Jbeta primers. The protocol was immunoSEQ multiplex PCR, while the TCRdb copy is restricted to in-frame clones and leaves out a portion. The sample lists fewer than 200,000 clones, more than 70% seen once, with 4.5% in the top ten. Notes on this clone: The antigen is not known.

Germline V gene data show CDR1 as LGHNA and CDR2 as YNFKEQ. This CDR3 is built from 15 residues. V shed 0 bases, J shed 8 bases, and the junction held 4 bases outside the gene matches. General study findings and limits: Several top significant clusters appeared, in a later analysis, to be linked to common viral pathogens.

Material: PBMCs. The sequence was obtained from a woman between 45 and 60 years old in good health and CMV-seropositive. The rearrangement links TRBV4-2 to TRBJ1-1; 12 nucleotides match TRBD1. CDR3 amino acids: CASSQEGTGGTEAFF. Written as DNA, the CDR3 is TGTGCCAGCAGCCAAGAAGGGACAGGGGGCACCGAAGCTTTCTTT.